Described below is a single T cell receptor (beta chain) sequence and its context. What it binds is unknown. Enrolled prospectively were adult allogeneic hematopoietic cell transplant recipients whose graft-versus-host disease was steroid-refractory. The data were produced by immunoSEQ multiplex PCR, yet TCRdb's version contains in-frame clones alone and is incomplete. The sample yields around 2,800 clones, 64% seen once. V lost 10 bases, J lost 0 bases, and 14 bases lay in between. The CDR3 runs 14 residues. Germline lookup yields CDR1 SGHNT and CDR2 YYREEE (reference sequence). The data were taken from a study of tissue T cells after allogeneic stem cell transplantation. At the level of the study: Tissue samples with histologically apparent lymphocytes on H&E review were prioritized for sequencing.

Overall study results and limits: Few T cell clones were shared across patients, but motif clusters showed tissue-specific shared signatures. The study did not identify alloreactive or antigen-specific tissue TCRs, and some clones might be persisting host cells.

The receptor's source is a male patient aged 60 or over with steroid-refractory graft-versus-host disease after an allogeneic stem cell transplant. Some T cells here may be from the graft donor. The chain uses TRBV5-4 and TRBJ1-5, with TRBD1 as a possible D gene (5 bases). The material sequenced was descending colon tissue, taken at autopsy. The CDR3 nucleotides read TGTGCCTTCCGTCGAGGGGATAGCAATCAGCCCCAGCATTTT. Residues: CAFRRGDSNQPQHF.